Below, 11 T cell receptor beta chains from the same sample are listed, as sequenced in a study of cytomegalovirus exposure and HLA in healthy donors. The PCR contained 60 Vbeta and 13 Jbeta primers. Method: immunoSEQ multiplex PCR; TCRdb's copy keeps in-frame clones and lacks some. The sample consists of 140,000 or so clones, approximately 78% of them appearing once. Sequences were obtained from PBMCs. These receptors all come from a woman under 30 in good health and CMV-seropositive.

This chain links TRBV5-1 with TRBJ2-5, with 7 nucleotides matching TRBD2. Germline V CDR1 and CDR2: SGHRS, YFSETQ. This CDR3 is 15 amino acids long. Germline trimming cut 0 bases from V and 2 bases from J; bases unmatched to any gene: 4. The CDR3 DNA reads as TGCGCCAGCAGCTTGGAGGGACTACATCAAGAGACCCAGTACTTC. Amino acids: CASSLEGLHQETQYF.

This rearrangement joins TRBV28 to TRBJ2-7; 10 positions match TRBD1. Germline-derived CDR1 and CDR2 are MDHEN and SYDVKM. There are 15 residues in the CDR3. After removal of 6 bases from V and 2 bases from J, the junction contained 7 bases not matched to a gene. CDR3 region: CASSPPGTGAYEQYF. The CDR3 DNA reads TGTGCCAGCAGCCCTCCCGGGACAGGGGCCTACGAGCAGTACTTC.

CDR3 sequence (DNA): TGCGCCAGCAGCTTGGTCGGCGGGGGGTTGAACACTGAAGCTTTCTTT. Translation gives CASSLVGGGLNTEAFF. The chain carries TRBV5-1 and TRBJ1-1; TRBD1 is a possible D gene (5 bases). V was trimmed by 0 bases and J by 0 bases, leaving 12 bases between them. Germline CDR1 reads SGHRS; CDR2 reads YFSETQ. CDR3 length equals 16 residues.

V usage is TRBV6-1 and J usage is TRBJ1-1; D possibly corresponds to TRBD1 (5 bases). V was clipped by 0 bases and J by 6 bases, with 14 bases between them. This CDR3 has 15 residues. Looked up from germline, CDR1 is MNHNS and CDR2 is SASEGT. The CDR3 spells CASSEALPGVSEAFF. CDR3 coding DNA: TGTGCCAGCAGTGAAGCGCTTCCGGGGGTGTCTGAAGCTTTCTTT.

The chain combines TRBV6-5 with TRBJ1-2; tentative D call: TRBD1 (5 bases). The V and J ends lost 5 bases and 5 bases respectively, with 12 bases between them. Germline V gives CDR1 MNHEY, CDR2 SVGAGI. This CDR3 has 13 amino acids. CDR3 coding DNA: TGTGCCAGCAGTCAGGGATTAGGGTATGGCTACACCTTC. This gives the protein CASSQGLGYGYTF.

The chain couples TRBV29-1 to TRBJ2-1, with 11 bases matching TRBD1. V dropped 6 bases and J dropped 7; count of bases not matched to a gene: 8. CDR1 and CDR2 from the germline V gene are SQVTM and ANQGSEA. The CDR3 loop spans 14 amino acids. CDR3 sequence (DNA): TGCAGCGTATTTGGGACAGGGGGACATAATGAGCAGTTCTTC. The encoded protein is CSVFGTGGHNEQFF.

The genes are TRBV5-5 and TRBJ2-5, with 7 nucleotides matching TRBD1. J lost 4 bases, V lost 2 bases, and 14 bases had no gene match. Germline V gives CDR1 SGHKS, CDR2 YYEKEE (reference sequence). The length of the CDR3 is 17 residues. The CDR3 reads CASSFAPTGVGRETQYF. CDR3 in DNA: TGTGCCAGCAGCTTTGCCCCAACAGGGGTAGGGAGAGAGACCCAGTACTTC.

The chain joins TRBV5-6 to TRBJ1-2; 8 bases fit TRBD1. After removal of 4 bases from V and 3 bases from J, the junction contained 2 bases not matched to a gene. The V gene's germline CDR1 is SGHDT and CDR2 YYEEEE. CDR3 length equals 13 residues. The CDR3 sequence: CASSPTGDYGYTF. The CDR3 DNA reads TGTGCCAGCAGCCCGACAGGGGACTATGGCTACACCTTC.

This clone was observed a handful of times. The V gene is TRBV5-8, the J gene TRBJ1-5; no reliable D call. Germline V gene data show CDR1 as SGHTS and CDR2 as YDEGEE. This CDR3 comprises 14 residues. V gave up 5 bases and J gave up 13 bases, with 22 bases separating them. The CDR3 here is CASSHGLISPQQHF. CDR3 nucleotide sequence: TGTGCCAGCAGTCACGGGTTAATCAGCCCCCAGCAGCATTTT.

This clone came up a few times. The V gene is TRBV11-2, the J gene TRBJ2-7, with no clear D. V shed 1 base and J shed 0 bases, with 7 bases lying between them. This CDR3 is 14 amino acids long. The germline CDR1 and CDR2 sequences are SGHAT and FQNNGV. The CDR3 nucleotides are TGTGCCAGCAGCTTAGGTCCCATCTCCTACGAGCAGTACTTC. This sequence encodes CASSLGPISYEQYF.

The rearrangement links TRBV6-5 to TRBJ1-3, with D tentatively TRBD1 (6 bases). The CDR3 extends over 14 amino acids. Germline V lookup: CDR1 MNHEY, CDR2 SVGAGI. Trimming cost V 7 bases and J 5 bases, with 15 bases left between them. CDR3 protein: CASNEGGGRNTIYF. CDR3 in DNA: TGTGCCAGCAACGAGGGGGGGGGAAGAAACACCATATATTTT.